Listed below are T cell receptor beta chains from one sample, sequenced in a study of blood T cells in healthy people across ages. From the 5' RACE reads, TCRdb called clonotypes with MiXCR, one entry per CDR3 protein. The sample lists 450,000 to 650,000 distinct CDR3 sequences; less than 25% were seen once. The data were also submitted as part of a second study, on T cells of mothers and their children.

The specimen sequenced was blood. All receptors derive from a boy aged 5-17 years in good health. Each CDR3 is given with its conserved first and last residue. The D gene is left open where the match is weak. Expanded clones are given a class, and other clones once, few, many or no size at all.

size: few; D: TRBD1; V: TRBV24-1; J: TRBJ2-1; length: 16; DNA: TGTGCCACCAGTGACCCGACAGGGAACCCCTACAATGAGCAGTTCTTC; CDR3: CATSDPTGNPYNEQFF
size: few; D: NA; V: TRBV7-8; J: TRBJ1-5; length: 14; DNA: TGTGCCAGCAGCCCCGACAGTATATATCAGCCCCAGCATTTT; CDR3: CASSPDSIYQPQHF
size: many; D: TRBD1; V: TRBV2; J: TRBJ2-4; length: 17; DNA: TGTGCCAGCAGTGAACACGCGTCAGGGGGCGAGGGAAACATTCAGTACTTC; CDR3: CASSEHASGGEGNIQYF
size: few; D: TRBD2; V: TRBV28; J: TRBJ2-1; length: 16; DNA: TGTGCCAGCAGTTTAGGCCTAGCGGAGATTTACAATGAGCAGTTCTTC; CDR3: CASSLGLAEIYNEQFF
size: once; D: NA; V: TRBV4-1; J: TRBJ2-7; length: 13; DNA: TGCGCCAACGAGATGGGCGGGACCTACGAGCAGTACTTC; CDR3: CANEMGGTYEQYF
size: NA; D: NA; V: TRBV5-1; J: TRBJ1-2; length: 15; DNA: TGCGCCAGCAGCTCCACCGGTTCGACGATAATTGGCTACACCTTC; CDR3: CASSSTGSTIIGYTF
size: NA; D: TRBD1; V: TRBV20-1; J: TRBJ1-2; length: 14; DNA: TGCAGTGCTAGAGGACAGGGGTGGGACTATGGCTACACCTTC; CDR3: CSARGQGWDYGYTF
size: few; D: TRBD1; V: TRBV6-6; J: TRBJ1-4; length: 16; DNA: TGTGCCAGCAGTCCTCGACAGGGGGCGCGTGATGAAAAACTGTTTTTT; CDR3: CASSPRQGARDEKLFF
size: NA; D: NA; V: TRBV9; J: TRBJ2-5; length: 16; DNA: TGTGCCAGCAGCCCCGGTCGGAACAGGTGGTCGGAGACCCAGTACTTC; CDR3: CASSPGRNRWSETQYF
size: many; D: NA; V: TRBV18; J: TRBJ2-5; length: 13; DNA: TGTGCCAGCTCACCATCAGGGGTGGAGACCCAGTACTTC; CDR3: CASSPSGVETQYF
size: NA; D: NA; V: TRBV14; J: TRBJ2-7; length: 17; DNA: TGTGCCAGCAGCCAAGATACCGGGCAAATCTCCATTTACGAGCAGTACTTC; CDR3: CASSQDTGQISIYEQYF
size: NA; D: TRBD2; V: TRBV20-1; J: TRBJ2-1; length: 16; DNA: TGCAGTGCTAGGGGTCCTAGACTAGCGGGAGACGGTGAGCAGTTCTTC; CDR3: CSARGPRLAGDGEQFF
size: few; D: NA; V: TRBV7-2; J: TRBJ2-3; length: 15; DNA: TGTGCCAGCAGCCTTATTTTTGGGGGCACAGATACGCAGTATTTT; CDR3: CASSLIFGGTDTQYF
size: NA; D: NA; V: TRBV3-1; J: TRBJ2-7; length: 15; DNA: TGTGCCAGCAGCCAAGATCCCTGGGGGGGCGACGAGCAGTACTTC; CDR3: CASSQDPWGGDEQYF
size: NA; D: NA; V: TRBV5-1; J: TRBJ2-3; length: 15; DNA: TGCGCCAGCAGCGCCGGGGTTGGTGGTGCAGATACGCAGTATTTT; CDR3: CASSAGVGGADTQYF
size: few; D: NA; V: TRBV21-1; J: TRBJ2-7; length: 15; DNA: TGTGCCAGCAGCAAAGGCAGGGGGCCTCCATACGAGCAGTACTTC; CDR3: CASSKGRGPPYEQYF
size: many; D: NA; V: TRBV7-9; J: TRBJ2-7; length: 14; DNA: TGTGCCAGCACCAACCCCTCGGGGGGCGGCGAGCAGTACTTC; CDR3: CASTNPSGGGEQYF
size: few; D: TRBD2; V: TRBV27; J: TRBJ2-7; length: 15; DNA: TGTGCCAGCACTCTTCGGGCGGGAGGGCCCTACGAGCAGTACTTC; CDR3: CASTLRAGGPYEQYF
size: NA; D: TRBD2; V: TRBV2; J: TRBJ2-7; length: 13; DNA: TGTGCCAGCGCGTCTAGCGGGAGTGGGGAGCAGTACTTC; CDR3: CASASSGSGEQYF
size: NA; D: TRBD2; V: TRBV7-2; J: TRBJ2-1; length: 15; DNA: TGTGCCAGCAGCTCGAGTAGCGGGGGCGCGATTGAGCAGTTCTTC; CDR3: CASSSSSGGAIEQFF
size: few; D: TRBD1; V: TRBV20-1; J: TRBJ2-4; length: 15; DNA: TGCAGTGCTAGAGAATCAGGACAGGGGGGAAACATTCAGTACTTC; CDR3: CSARESGQGGNIQYF
size: few; D: NA; V: TRBV3-1; J: TRBJ1-4; length: 16; DNA: TGTGCCAGCAGCCCAGGACTCGGGGAGAGCACGGAAAAACTGTTTTTT; CDR3: CASSPGLGESTEKLFF
size: NA; D: TRBD2; V: TRBV14; J: TRBJ2-5; length: 16; DNA: TGTGCCAGCAGCCATGCCCGAGCGGGAGCGTTGGAGACCCAGTACTTC; CDR3: CASSHARAGALETQYF
size: few; D: NA; V: TRBV29-1; J: TRBJ2-3; length: 15; DNA: TGCAGCGTTGAAGATGGGCGGGGGCCCCCAGATACGCAGTATTTT; CDR3: CSVEDGRGPPDTQYF
size: NA; D: TRBD1; V: TRBV14; J: TRBJ2-6; length: 23; DNA: TGTGCCAGCAGCCCAATCATGCTACTTCCGGGACAGGGGGCGCGCTTTGGGGCCAACGTCCTGACTTTC; CDR3: CASSPIMLLPGQGARFGANVLTF
size: NA; D: TRBD2; V: TRBV20-1; J: TRBJ2-1; length: 16; DNA: TGCAGTGCTAGTGGATCACTAGCGGGGACCTACAATGAGCAGTTCTTC; CDR3: CSASGSLAGTYNEQFF
size: few; D: NA; V: TRBV19; J: TRBJ2-5; length: 13; DNA: TGTGCCAGTAGTATACGGAGCAGAGAGACCCAGTACTTC; CDR3: CASSIRSRETQYF
size: few; D: NA; V: TRBV28; J: TRBJ2-3; length: 11; DNA: TGTGCCAGCAGGAATACGTATGCGCAGTATTTT; CDR3: CASRNTYAQYF
size: few; D: TRBD2; V: TRBV28; J: TRBJ2-5; length: 16; DNA: TGTGCCAGCAGTTTTAAAGCGGGAGAGTCGCAAGAGACCCAGTACTTC; CDR3: CASSFKAGESQETQYF
size: NA; D: NA; V: TRBV5-4; J: TRBJ2-2; length: 12; DNA: TGTGCCAGCAGCTTGGAGGGCACGGAGCTGTTTTTT; CDR3: CASSLEGTELFF
size: NA; D: NA; V: TRBV6-2/TRBV6-3; J: TRBJ2-6; length: 15; DNA: TGTGCCAGCAGTTACCGATACTCTGGGGCCAACGTCCTGACTTTC; CDR3: CASSYRYSGANVLTF
size: NA; D: NA; V: TRBV4-1; J: TRBJ2-6; length: 16; DNA: TGCGCCAGCAGCCAAGAAGAGGGGCGCGGGGCCAACGTCCTGACTTTC; CDR3: CASSQEEGRGANVLTF
size: few; D: TRBD1; V: TRBV29-1; J: TRBJ1-1; length: 12; DNA: TGCAGCGTTGTAGGGACAGGGAGTGAAGCTTTCTTT; CDR3: CSVVGTGSEAFF
size: few; D: NA; V: TRBV4-1; J: TRBJ1-5; length: 13; DNA: TGCGCCAGCAGCCAAGTCAGTCATCAGCCCCAGCATTTT; CDR3: CASSQVSHQPQHF
size: NA; D: NA; V: TRBV3-1; J: TRBJ1-6; length: 15; DNA: TGTGCCAGCAGCCCCCGGGCGGAGGGTTATTCACCCCTCCACTTT; CDR3: CASSPRAEGYSPLHF
size: few; D: TRBD2; V: TRBV11-2; J: TRBJ2-2; length: 18; DNA: TGTGCCAGCAGCTCTCCGAGAGCGGGAGGGACCAGTATCGGGGAGCTGTTTTTT; CDR3: CASSSPRAGGTSIGELFF
size: NA; D: NA; V: TRBV6-2/TRBV6-3; J: TRBJ2-3; length: 16; DNA: TGTGCCAGCAGCTACTTTGACTTGACCCTCACAGATACGCAGTATTTT; CDR3: CASSYFDLTLTDTQYF
size: NA; D: TRBD2; V: TRBV6-5; J: TRBJ2-2; length: 16; DNA: TGTGCCAGCAGTTCGGGGGGTCCACGGGGCACCGAGGAGCTGTTTTTT; CDR3: CASSSGGPRGTEELFF
size: few; D: TRBD1; V: TRBV30; J: TRBJ2-5; length: 14; DNA: TGTGCCTGGAGTAAAACAGGGGAACGAGAGACCCAGTACTTC; CDR3: CAWSKTGERETQYF
size: many; D: TRBD2; V: TRBV11-3; J: TRBJ2-5; length: 16; DNA: TGTGCCAGCAGCTCGGGACTAGCGGGAGACGAAGAGACCCAGTACTTC; CDR3: CASSSGLAGDEETQYF
size: few; D: TRBD2; V: TRBV28; J: TRBJ2-5; length: 15; DNA: TGTGCCAGCAGTCTCACCGGGACTAGTGAAGAGACCCAGTACTTC; CDR3: CASSLTGTSEETQYF
size: NA; D: TRBD2; V: TRBV5-4; J: TRBJ2-5; length: 13; DNA: TGTGCCAGCAGCGTGACTAGCGGGGGAGAGCAGTACTTC; CDR3: CASSVTSGGEQYF
size: few; D: TRBD2; V: TRBV20-1; J: TRBJ2-1; length: 18; DNA: TGCAGTGCTAGAGATAACGAGCTAGCGGGCCTCTCCTACAATGAGCAGTTCTTC; CDR3: CSARDNELAGLSYNEQFF
size: few; D: NA; V: TRBV12-3/TRBV12-4; J: TRBJ2-2; length: 14; DNA: TGTGCCAGCAGGTTTCAAGGGGGCACCGGGGAGCTGTTTTTT; CDR3: CASRFQGGTGELFF
size: NA; D: NA; V: TRBV12-3/TRBV12-4; J: TRBJ2-5; length: 15; DNA: TGTGCCAGCAGTCCGCGATGGGGGAGTCAAGAGACCCAGTACTTC; CDR3: CASSPRWGSQETQYF
size: few; D: TRBD2; V: TRBV6-6; J: TRBJ2-7; length: 15; DNA: TGTGCCAGCAGACCCTCTAGCGGGGTTACCTACGAGCAGTACTTC; CDR3: CASRPSSGVTYEQYF
size: NA; D: NA; V: TRBV7-6; J: TRBJ2-5; length: 15; DNA: TGTGCCAGCAGCTTATTTGTAGGGGAGGCACAGACCCAGTACTTC; CDR3: CASSLFVGEAQTQYF
size: NA; D: TRBD1; V: TRBV20-1; J: TRBJ2-1; length: 14; DNA: TGCAGTCCCCAGGGACAGCTGAACTACAATGAGCAGTTCTTC; CDR3: CSPQGQLNYNEQFF
size: NA; D: TRBD2; V: TRBV12-3/TRBV12-4; J: TRBJ2-1; length: 20; DNA: TGTGCCAGCAGTTGGATTTCCGGACTAGCGGGATCTAGCTCCTACAATGAGCAGTTCTTC; CDR3: CASSWISGLAGSSSYNEQFF
size: few; D: TRBD2; V: TRBV6-2/TRBV6-3; J: TRBJ2-7; length: 15; DNA: TGTGCCAGCAGCGCAGTAGCGGGAGGGCTCTACGAGCAGTACTTC; CDR3: CASSAVAGGLYEQYF
size: few; D: NA; V: TRBV5-1; J: TRBJ2-1; length: 15; DNA: TGCGCCAGCAGCTTGGTTAGCGGCTCCTACAATGAGCAGTTCTTC; CDR3: CASSLVSGSYNEQFF